The 7 T cell receptor beta chains below were found in one sample sequenced in a study of monozygotic twins with inflammatory bowel disease. TCRdb reprocessed the 5' RACE reads and keeps a single row for each CDR3 protein, giving no DNA. The specimen's table records under 350,000 distinct CDR3 sequences. The sample was blood. The receptors shown here come from a human donor with ulcerative colitis or Crohn's disease, or a healthy co-twin of an affected twin (not recorded which).

CDR3 in amino acids: CSVTWGQGDTEAFF. The rearrangement links TRBV29-1 to TRBJ1-1; absent DNA, TCRdb's TRBD1 call cannot be checked. The germline V gene encodes CDR1 SQVTM and CDR2 ANQGSEA. The CDR3 loop spans 14 amino acids.

The chain employs TRBV6-1 and TRBJ1-3; TCRdb's D call of TRBD1 is untestable without DNA. The CDR3 consists of 17 residues. In germline, CDR1 is MNHNS, CDR2 SASEGT. This CDR3 is CASSEISGFEVRDTIYF.

V gene TRBV23-1 combines with J gene TRBJ1-2. TRBV23-1 belongs to the ORF category, with a function that is uncertain. The CDR3 has 13 residues. CDR3 in amino acids: CASSQSGPYGYTF.

The chain is built from TRBV2 and TRBJ2-2; TCRdb proposes TRBD2, but this gene call is untestable without DNA. Germline CDR1 and CDR2: SNHLY and FYNNEI. The CDR3 loop spans 17 amino acids. The CDR3 spells CASKLLFSSFNTGELFF.

The V and J genes are TRBV7-6 and TRBJ1-1. This CDR3 comprises 15 residues. Germline V CDR1 and CDR2: SGHVS, FNYEAQ. CDR3 region: CASSPLTVPNTEAFF.

The V gene is TRBV5-5, the J gene TRBJ1-4. CDR1 is SGHKS and CDR2 is YYEKEE in the germline V gene (reference sequence). The CDR3 is made up of 11 amino acids. The CDR3 spells CASSPHEKLFF.

The gene calls are TRBV19 and TRBJ1-3; TCRdb's assignment of TRBD1 cannot be checked, as there is no DNA. The CDR3 is 15 residues long. Per germline, CDR1 LNHDA and CDR2 SQIVND (reference sequence). The CDR3 is CASSLQGTSGNTIYF.